This T cell receptor beta chain was recovered during a study of identical twins. Study-wide results and caveats: Invariant MAIT and iNKT cells could partly confound zero-insertion analyses.

TCRdb ran MiXCR on the 5' RACE reads and lists one entry per CDR3 protein. Of 500,000 to 650,000 distinct CDR3 sequences in the sample, about a fifth were seen once. This clonotype was detected a few times. Its antigen is still unknown. Germline CDR1 reads MNHEY; CDR2 reads SMNVEV (reference sequence). After removal of 2 bases from V and 8 bases from J, the junction contained 20 bases not matched to a gene. The CDR3 is made up of 19 amino acids. Separately, the same data were catalogued under a study of yellow fever vaccine responses in identical twins.

The clonotype was recovered from a woman aged 18-35 years in good health. Sequenced material: CD4+ T cells sorted from blood. The genes are TRBV27 and TRBJ2-3, with 9 bases matching TRBD2. The CDR3 DNA follows: TGTGCCAGCAGTTTAACCTATCCGACTAGCGGTGGACCCAGTACTACGCAGTATTTT. Its protein is CASSLTYPTSGGPSTTQYF.